This T cell receptor (beta chain) was found in a study of cytomegalovirus exposure and HLA in healthy donors (dated by TCRdb to 2016 to 2017). Background for the entire study: An earlier analysis of 587 of the donors reported approximately 300 Gb of sequence data and some 110 million unique TCR beta sequences obtained from approximately 180 million T cells. An early release covering 550 to 650 HLA-typed donors comprised about 300 gigabases of sequencing data and some 79 million unique TCR sequences. Of the roughly 400 genotyped donors, roughly 80% fell in the genetic ancestry cluster associated with self-reported Caucasian donors. The aim of the study was to test whether cataloging public T cell receptors could identify signatures of past pathogen exposure. The study used immunosequencing to profile the T cell repertoires of more than 650 subjects and linked those repertoires to cytomegalovirus serostatus. A separate validation cohort of 100 to 150 different subjects was used in addition to the approximately 670-subject first cohort. High-throughput TCR immunosequencing, statistical association of individual TCRs with disease status, and machine learning were combined to predict cytomegalovirus infection status. In a later analysis, previously published TCR beta repertoires from 600 to 850 donors were re-analyzed and high-resolution HLA genotyping was added so that TCR occurrence patterns could be studied. Rather than drawing on any new phenotypic data, the later analysis identified candidate immune exposures from TCR beta sequences and the way those sequences occurred across donors. An earlier analysis of around 580 of the donors used high-throughput TCR beta sequencing to judge whether each TCR beta V gene segment behaved as functional or pseudogenic. Donor age, sex, ethnicity and CMV serostatus were compiled together with the repertoire data. Genome-wide SNP genotypes for about 60% of the roughly 700 donors were used in a later genetic analysis, which treated that subset as a discovery cohort. Every repertoire in the discovery cohort had been generated on one and the same sequencing platform. HLA typing covered class I and class II loci at four-digit resolution. Typing coverage varied by locus: roughly 620-640 donors for A, B, C, DRB1 and DQB1; 522 for DQA1; 600 to 610 for DPA1; some 470 for DPB1. Because of strong linkage in the cohort, roughly five DR-DQ haplotypes were treated as single units for association and clustering. On average, 235,054 unique TCR beta nucleotide sequences were sequenced per donor among about 400 genotyped donors of the cohort, with roughly 19% of those sequences being non-productive. On the study overall, not on this receptor specifically: The authors suggested that the approach could potentially be generalized to other disease states and immunological phenotypes. A later analysis found that HLA-associated TCR beta chains were more clonally expanded and had lower generation probabilities than equally common non-associated chains. Linkage disequilibrium might explain the correlated functional status among segregating V segments, but an unknown experimental factor could not be ruled out. Three of the identified cytomegalovirus-associated TCR beta chains were confirmed in vitro to be specific for cytomegalovirus antigens. When HLA alleles, especially DR and DQ, strongly co-occurred, attributing TCR associations to individual alleles was difficult. Several of the top co-occurrence clusters appeared to be linked to parvovirus B19, influenza, CMV and Epstein-Barr virus, according to a later analysis. Cytomegalovirus status was reported to be diagnosed by the classifier with high specificity and sensitivity in both the original and validation cohorts. For the cohort, immune exposure information was limited to CMV serostatus. According to a later genetic analysis, donors in an Asian-associated ancestry cluster had fewer N-insertions in productive TCRs than the roughly 670-donor mean. Roughly uniform sequencing depth across donors was assumed in presence/absence analyses, although this assumption may not hold. Specific HLA alleles were associated with 15,000 to 20,000 TCR beta sequences at a false discovery rate of 0.05 in a later analysis. In the study, some 160 TCR beta chains were listed as associated with cytomegalovirus. Most TCR sequences were seen in very few donors, while some public TCRs were found in many individuals. According to a later analysis, TCR association rates differed among HLA loci, with DRB1 alleles showing the most associated TCRs and HLA-C alleles showing the fewest. In a later genetic analysis, a missense DCLRE1C variant was associated with V-gene and J-gene trimming of TCR beta chains, and the association was replicated in an independent cohort. In a later analysis, most CMV-associated TCR beta chains were found to appear HLA-restricted, with HLA associations seemingly driven largely by CMV exposure. A further reported finding was that TCR beta sequences accurately predicted the HLA-A and HLA-B alleles for most subjects in the first cohort. Because HLA typing was missing for some donors at each locus, association tests included only the typed subset. An earlier analysis of around 500 of the donors showed that most TCR beta V segments appeared in productive rearrangements either about 87% or about 30% of the time, which broadly matched IMGT annotations. Only TCR beta chains were sequenced in this cohort, and the absence of alpha or paired-chain data limited detectable features. Some IMGT-functional V segments, including TRBV6-2 and TRBV6-3, could not be told apart with the 87-base-pair reads, so those segments were excluded. The earlier analysis of nearly 600 of the donors excluded about 16 rarely observed V segments, including chromosome 9 orphons, because counts were too low. A cluster of highly shared sequence variants was judged likely to be a technical artifact of the sequencing pipeline.

In total, 500 to 700 healthy bone marrow donors made up the cohort. Cohort members were all nominally healthy when sampled, although unrecorded immune exposures were likely present. The donor was CMV seropositive and was included in the group of 270 or so seropositive cohort members. Each donor provided a peripheral blood sample, and peripheral blood mononuclear cells were used for TCR beta sequencing. Genomic DNA extraction from the blood cell samples was performed with the Qiagen DNeasy Blood Extraction Kit. Only one count was recorded for this clone. The target of this receptor is not known. It has no much larger one-base neighbor in the sample; base qualities were not kept. V is reduced by 2 bases and J by 0 bases, leaving a spacing of 14 bases between them. CDR1 and CDR2, per the germline V gene, are SQVTM and ANQGSEA. The CDR3 numbers 16 residues from cysteine through phenylalanine. The sequence is cut down to CDR3 DNA, 48 bases in frame from base 1.

Receptor amplification or capture employed the immunoSEQ multiplex PCR assay. A mixture of 60 forward primers for TCR Vbeta segments and 13 reverse primers for TCR Jbeta segments was used in the multiplex PCR. Amplification of the CDR3 region of rearranged TCR beta genes was performed with a multiplex PCR assay on genomic DNA. On the Illumina HiSeq System, the amplified TCR beta libraries were sequenced as 87-base-pair reads. Under the source paper's analysis protocol: A later analysis tallied 75 million to 85 million unique TCR beta chains across the 600 to 700 repertoires, and approximately 12 million of those chains were shared by two or more donors. A nearest-neighbor algorithm error-corrected the raw reads and collapsed the reads into unique sequences, merging closely related sequences to remove PCR and sequencing errors. CDR3 sequences were aligned to IMGT reference sequences to assign V, D and J gene segments. Each retained sequence needed at least a six-nucleotide match to both a V gene segment and a J gene segment. A rearrangement was called productive if the CDR3 had no stop codons and remained in frame with V and J, and every other rearrangement was called non-productive. CDR3 was defined by IMGT convention, running from the second conserved V-encoded cysteine to the conserved J-encoded phenylalanine. The earlier analysis of about 530 of the donors excluded any sequence lacking an unambiguous match to a single V gene segment. In an earlier analysis of 450 to 750 of the donors, a V segment was called functional when productive rearrangements were above 56.7%, and segregating when the standard deviation between donors exceeded 5%. A statistical classification framework was built to diagnose cytomegalovirus status from the catalog of TCR beta chain sequences. A later analysis assigned V and J genes by comparing TCR nucleotide sequences with IMGT/GENE-DB human TR gene sequences. In a later analysis, CDR3 sequences and most-parsimonious VDJ recombination scenarios were assigned using the TCRdist pipeline. In a later analysis, every TCR beta chain was defined by the combination of its CDR3 amino acid sequence and its V-gene family, and reads without a unique V-gene family were dropped. In a later analysis, 450 to 600 highly shared, low-generation-probability nucleotide sequences were removed to address suspected cross-contamination and a sequencing artifact. In a later analysis, a clonal expansion index was calculated for each public chain from normalized within-repertoire ranks of inferred template counts. In a later analysis, generation probabilities were computed with a VDJ recombination model fitted to out-of-frame rearrangements, and the resulting probabilities were checked against IGoR. In a later analysis, hypergeometric tests were used to score TCR-TCR, TCR-HLA and TCR-CMV co-occurrence, with a repertoire-size bias correction applied to TCR pairs. To estimate false discovery rates, a later analysis permuted the HLA or CMV assignments 20 times. In a later analysis, co-occurring TCRs were grouped with DBSCAN, and TCRdist sequence similarity was added when clustering was performed within HLA-allele-positive subsets. For co-occurrence clustering, repertoires with fewer than 30,000 or more than 120,000 public chains were excluded, along with a handful of repertoires with anomalous nucleotide sharing. The immuneACCESS repertoire file appears here via TCRdb, limited to in-frame rearrangements. These files lack a portion of the clones; in checked studies, under half of the deficit traces to unresolved V genes, and the cause of the others is not known. That table gives V, J and clone size, and the DNA gave D and trimming. The sample table shows about 100,000 clones, and approximately 76% are seen once. Jointly, the top ten make up 19% of the sample.

The TCR was taken from a woman in her sixties or seventies in good health and CMV-seropositive. The sample was PBMCs. The receptor chain draws on TRBV29-1 and TRBJ2-4, with TRBD1 as a weak D call on 6 bases. The nucleotide sequence reads as follows: TGCAGCGTTGAACTCCCTCAGGGGAGAGCCAAAAACATTCAGTACTTC. The resulting protein is CSVELPQGRAKNIQYF. Supplemented by the reference TRBV29-1 and TRBJ2-4 proteins around the CDR3, the complete variable domain is SAVISQKPSRDICQRGTSLTIQCQVDSQVTMMFWYRQQPGQSLTLIATANQGSEATYESGFVIDKFPISRPNLTFSTLTVSNMSPEDSSIYLCSVELPQGRAKNIQYFGAGTRLSVL.